This T cell receptor beta chain appears in the sequencing data of a study of breast tumors, draining lymph nodes, adjacent tissues. This CDR3 has 14 residues. With V trimmed by 0 bases and J by 5 bases, 6 bases remained unmatched. Per the germline V gene, CDR1 is GTSNPN and CDR2 is SVGIG (reference sequence). About this clonotype itself: The antigen remains unidentified.

Study results and limitations: Luminal-like breast cancer showed significantly higher tumor–nontumor repertoire similarity than basal-like. Tumor TCR diversity was below lymph nodes but above nontumor tissue. The data were judged consistent with most tumor T cells coming from lymph node and expanding in tumor. Tumor T cell lymph node origin was a supported hypothesis, not proven.

TCRdb analysed the multiplex PCR reads with MiXCR anew, one entry per CDR3 protein. Among under 70,000 distinct CDR3 sequences listed, 40% to 55% were seen once. The sample taken for sequencing was breast tumor tissue. The source is a female donor with breast cancer. Some clones in this sample may be carry-over from other donors' samples. The rearrangement uses TRBV30 and TRBJ1-1, with TRBD1 matching over 7 bases. The DNA of the CDR3 is TGTGCCTGGAGTGTTGGAGGGGGCTGGACTGAAGCTTTCTTT. This translates into CAWSVGGGWTEAFF.